This note documents a single TCR beta chain sequence. The V gene's germline CDR1 is MNHEY and CDR2 SVGAGI. This CDR3 contains 13 residues. Trimming pared 5 bases from V and 4 bases from J, leaving 9 bases between. This sample is drawn from a study of blood T cell repertoires in COVID-19. Participant ages covered roughly 18 to 89 years across 25 or so US areas. Profiling relied on immunoSEQ multiplex PCR, and the TCRdb table lists in-frame clones only, not all of them. In the table there are about 350,000 clones, about 90% of which are singletons. The sequence came from a young woman who had recovered from COVID-19. Sequencing was done on a sample of PBMCs or T cells enriched from blood (not recorded which). The chain carries TRBV6-5 and TRBJ1-5, with a possible D match to TRBD1 (6 bases). CDR3 in amino acids: CASSRTGNQPQHF. The DNA for the CDR3 is TGTGCCAGCAGTCGCACAGGGAATCAGCCCCAGCATTTT.